This T cell receptor (beta chain) appears in the sequencing data of a study of CD8 T cells in ankylosing spondylitis. It was by quantitative 5'-RACE with molecular barcodes that TCR beta libraries were made. TCRdb re-derived calls from the 5' RACE reads in MiXCR, one entry per CDR3 protein. The sample holds 300,000 to 350,000 distinct CDR3 sequences, roughly 20% seen once. The germline V and J ends were trimmed by 7 bases and 0 bases, with 4 bases remaining between them. The length of the CDR3 is 13 residues. Sequenced input: blood, either unsorted or a sorted T cell fraction (not recorded which). This TCR was recovered from a female donor with ankylosing spondylitis or in good health (not recorded which). This chain uses TRBV12-3 or TRBV12-4 with TRBJ2-6; D not certain. CDR3 amino acids: CASNPSGANVLTF. DNA for the CDR3: TGTGCCAGCAACCCCTCTGGGGCCAACGTCCTGACTTTC.